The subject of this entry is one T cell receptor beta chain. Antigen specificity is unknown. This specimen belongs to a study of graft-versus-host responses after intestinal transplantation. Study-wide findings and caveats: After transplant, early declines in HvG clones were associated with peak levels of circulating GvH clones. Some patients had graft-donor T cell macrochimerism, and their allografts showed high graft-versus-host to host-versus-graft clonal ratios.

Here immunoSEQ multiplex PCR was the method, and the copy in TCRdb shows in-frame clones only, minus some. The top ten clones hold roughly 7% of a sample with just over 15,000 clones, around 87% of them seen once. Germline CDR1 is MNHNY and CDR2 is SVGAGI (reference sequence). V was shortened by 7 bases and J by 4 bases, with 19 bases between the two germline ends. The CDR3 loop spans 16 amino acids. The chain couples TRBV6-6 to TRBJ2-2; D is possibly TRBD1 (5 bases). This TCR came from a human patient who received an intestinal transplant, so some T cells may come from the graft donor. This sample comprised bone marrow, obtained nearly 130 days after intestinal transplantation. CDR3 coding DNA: TGTGCCAGCACCCAAGGGGTAGTGGGATTCACCGGGGAGCTGTTTTTT. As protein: CASTQGVVGFTGELFF.